These T cell receptor beta chains were read from a single sample in a study of T cell clones after liver transplantation. Sequenced by immunoSEQ multiplex PCR; TCRdb stores in-frame clones only, minus some. The data hold around 110,000 clones, with 90% observed a single time. The sequencing here drew on CD4+ T cells from blood, taken 12 months after liver transplant. These receptors all stem from a human patient who received a liver transplant. A share of the T cells may be of graft donor origin. CDR3s include the opening cysteine and the closing phenylalanine or tryptophan. A D gene is named only where the DNA matches it firmly. Rows give clone size only sometimes, using once, few, many, or a class for an expanded clone.

d_call	j_call	clone_size	v_call	cdr3_aa	cdr3_nt
-	TRBJ2-1	-	TRBV6-1	CASSEQGSYNEQFF	TGTGCCAGCAGTGAACAGGGTTCCTACAATGAGCAGTTCTTC
-	TRBJ1-6	once	TRBV5-1	CASSGTTVRESPLHF	TGCGCCAGCAGCGGCACGACGGTGCGAGAGTCACCCCTCCACTTT
-	TRBJ1-3	-	TRBV7-9	CASAGGSTIYF	TGTGCCAGCGCCGGTGGGAGTACCATATATTTT
-	TRBJ1-2	-	TRBV11-3	CASSSPGYGYTF	TGTGCCAGCAGCTCCCCAGGCTATGGCTACACCTTC
-	TRBJ2-2	-	TRBV2	CASSGDSTGELFF	TGTGCCAGCAGTGGCGACAGCACCGGGGAGCTGTTTTTT
-	TRBJ1-5	-	TRBV6-1	CASVRVGGQPQHF	TGTGCCAGCGTAAGGGTGGGCGGTCAGCCCCAGCATTTT
-	TRBJ1-1	-	TRBV7-2	CASSSQVNTEAFF	TGTGCCAGCAGCTCCCAGGTGAACACTGAAGCTTTCTTT
-	TRBJ2-7	-	TRBV12-5	CASHASGALNYEQYF	TGTGCTAGCCATGCGTCGGGGGCGCTGAACTACGAGCAGTACTTC
TRBD2	TRBJ2-2	once	TRBV6-6	CASSNRGRNTGELFF	TGTGCCAGCAGTAACCGCGGGAGGAACACCGGGGAGCTGTTTTTT
-	TRBJ2-2	-	TRBV11-3	CASSSGWVTGELFF	TGTGCCAGCAGCTCGGGATGGGTCACCGGGGAGCTGTTTTTT
TRBD2	TRBJ2-7	-	TRBV7-2	CASSSGLAVQTYEQYF	TGTGCCAGCAGCTCTGGACTAGCGGTCCAAACCTACGAGCAGTACTTC
-	TRBJ1-2	-	TRBV14	CASRPTGIYGYTF	TGTGCCAGCAGGCCAACAGGGATCTATGGCTACACCTTC
TRBD1	TRBJ1-1	-	TRBV30	CAWSVDREAFF	TGTGCCTGGAGTGTTGACAGGGAGGCTTTCTTT
-	TRBJ2-3	-	TRBV27	CASSLVGTDARATQYF	TGTGCCAGCAGTTTAGTAGGGACCGATGCACGTGCTACGCAGTATTTT
-	TRBJ2-7	-	TRBV28	CASSLTGRPYEQYF	TGTGCCAGCAGTTTGACCGGGAGACCCTACGAGCAGTACTTC
-	TRBJ2-5	-	TRBV7-2	CASSLGRAQETQYF	TGTGCCAGCAGCTTAGGGCGAGCACAAGAGACCCAGTACTTC
-	TRBJ1-1	once	TRBV5-1	CASSLEGRNTEAFF	TGCGCCAGCAGCTTGGAGGGGAGGAACACTGAAGCTTTCTTT
-	TRBJ2-7	-	TRBV5-1	CASSIPSNEQYF	TGCGCCAGCAGCATCCCTAGTAACGAGCAGTACTTC
-	TRBJ1-5	-	TRBV7-2	CASSPGGSSNQPQHF	TGTGCCAGCAGCCCCGGGGGGAGTAGCAATCAGCCCCAGCATTTT
TRBD2	TRBJ2-1	-	TRBV27	CASRAPGLAGFQQFF	TGTGCCAGCAGGGCCCCGGGACTAGCGGGATTTCAGCAGTTCTTC
-	TRBJ2-4	-	TRBV27	CASSPGTGLAKNIQYF	TGTGCCAGCAGTCCCGGGACGGGGTTAGCCAAAAACATTCAGTACTTC
-	TRBJ1-5	-	TRBV30	CAWSLVPGGQPQHF	TGTGCCTGGAGTCTGGTCCCTGGGGGTCAGCCCCAGCATTTT
-	TRBJ1-2	-	TRBV4-3	CASSQDIRTEPIYGYTF	TGCGCCAGCAGCCAAGATATAAGGACCGAACCTATCTATGGCTACACCTTC
TRBD1	TRBJ2-7	-	TRBV6-5	CASSRTRQGPGEQYF	TGTGCCAGCAGCCGAACCCGACAGGGGCCGGGCGAGCAGTACTTC